Included here is one T cell receptor beta chain sequence, with context. The target antigen is unknown. This entry is derived from a study of T-cell reconstitution after alpha-beta-depleted transplantation in children. The study's findings and limits: T-cell counts and diversity were attributed mostly to newly produced T cells one year after transplant. Surviving recipient T cells and thymic progenitors accounted for the high day-60 TCRbeta diversity observed in some patients. After transplant, at about two months, alpha-beta T cells were reportedly derived from several hundred expanded graft clones.

The CDR3 consists of 17 residues. The germline gives CDR1 KGHDR, CDR2 SFDVKD. The V and J ends lost 1 base and 6 bases respectively, with 18 bases between them. A TCRbeta library incorporating unique molecular identifiers was prepared. TCRdb independently ran MiXCR on the PCR reads; one entry per CDR3 protein. The table shows fewer than 550,000 distinct CDR3 sequences, with about an eighth occurring only once. The J gene is TRBJ2-1, the V gene TRBV24-1; perhaps TRBD2 as D (5 bases). Sequenced here: PBMCs, mostly from graft donor cells, sampled 180 days after TCRalphabeta/CD19-depleted stem cell transplant. The source is a female patient aged 2-15 years who had a stem cell transplant for aplastic anemia, so the T cells may come from the graft donor. DNA of the CDR3: TGTGCCACCAGTGATTTAAAGCGCGGCGGGTCACGCAATGAGCAGTTCTTC. This sequence encodes CATSDLKRGGSRNEQFF.